The entry that follows covers one T cell receptor beta chain sequence. The antigen this receptor binds is unknown. Base qualities are not at hand, and no much larger clone is one base apart. The time point label corresponds to: persistent/refractory GD, antithyroid drugs over 5 years with positive TRAb. For both TCR sequencing and RNA sequencing, RNA was extracted from PBMCs using TRIzol. The diagnosis of Graves' disease followed American Thyroid Association guidelines. Patients for the study were recruited at an endocrinology department in Xi'an, China. Each patient gave around 9 milliliters of peripheral blood, collected in an EDTA anticoagulant tube. Ficoll Paque Plus density gradient separation was used to isolate PBMCs, and no additional T cell sorting was done. RNA quality was checked with an Agilent 2100 Bioanalyzer and agarose gel, and concentration with a NanoDrop 2000. These data belong to a study of regulatory T cells in long-lasting Graves disease (TCRdb year 2021). Regarding the complete study: Persistent Graves' disease was defined as antithyroid drug treatment for over 5 years with persistently positive TSH receptor autoantibodies. Patients with persistent Graves' disease were compared with patients with newly diagnosed Graves' disease using TCR sequencing and RNA sequencing of peripheral blood. The study was registered as a clinical trial and conducted in China. Antithyroid drugs had been taken for 8.5 to 12 years on average by persistent Graves' disease patients in the clinical cohort. A total of about 33 samples underwent TCR sequencing, from roughly 13 patients with persistent Graves' disease and 20 patients with newly diagnosed Graves' disease. The study at large found these results: A larger number of public clonotypes was shared among persistent patients (2,741) than among newly diagnosed patients (roughly 980). Peripheral blood alone was examined, since thyroid tissue, which constituted the primary lesion, could not be accessed. Compared with newly diagnosed patients, persistent Graves' disease patients had lower TCR Shannon entropy and fewer highly expanded clones, which suggests clonal expansion. As a limitation, the authors acknowledged that the small sample size may reduce accuracy. TRBV28, TRBJ1-2 and TRBJ2-5 were preferentially used in persistent disease, while TRBV20-1 and TRBJ2-1 were favored in newly diagnosed disease. Sequencing and analysis were restricted to the TCR beta chain.

For CDR1 and CDR2, the germline V gene (reference sequence) lists LGHDT and YNNKEL. V lost 1 base and J lost 0 bases; the stretch between them is 10 bases long. The CDR3, cysteine through phenylalanine, is 16 amino acids long. Only CDR3 DNA remains: 48 bases, in frame from the first base. Library preparation used multiplex PCR. Reads for this sample came from an Illumina HiSeq 4000. TCR beta libraries were built with iRepertoire HTBI primers and Arm-PCR amplification of CDR3 regions. Before sequencing, the PCR products underwent gel purification. For the original study's pipeline: A total of some 60 TRBV and some 13 TRBJ segments were identified across samples and were used for gene usage analysis of CDR3 amino acid clonotypes. COPE and FqMerger were used to merge the filtered high-quality paired reads into contigs. Contigs were aligned with BLAST to IMGT TRBV, TRBD and TRBJ reference genes, and CDR3 was defined per IMGT. Highly expanded clones were defined as clonotypes with a frequency above 0.1%. Shannon entropy was used to measure repertoire diversity, and the Gini coefficient was used to measure V-J evenness. A clonotype found in more than one individual was treated as public. The public reads were reanalyzed by TCRdb: fastp trimming at Q25, MiXCR alignment, in-frame beta chains only. All rows with the same CDR3 protein become a single entry with the most common DNA and genes. TCRdb, not the original authors, processed these V and J calls. The sample includes about 430,000 distinct CDR3 sequences, with roughly a fifth observed a single time. More than 13% of the sample comes from the top ten.

Recombination joined TRBV3-1 with TRBJ1-3, with the D gene too uncertain to name. This TCR was sampled from a female donor with Graves disease. The material sequenced was peripheral blood mononuclear cells (PBMCs), taken when the disease was refractory, from a patient treated with antithyroid drugs. The nucleotides are TGTGCCAGCAGCCAAGTCGCCGGAAGCTCTGGAAACACCATATATTTT. It is translated as CASSQVAGSSGNTIYF.